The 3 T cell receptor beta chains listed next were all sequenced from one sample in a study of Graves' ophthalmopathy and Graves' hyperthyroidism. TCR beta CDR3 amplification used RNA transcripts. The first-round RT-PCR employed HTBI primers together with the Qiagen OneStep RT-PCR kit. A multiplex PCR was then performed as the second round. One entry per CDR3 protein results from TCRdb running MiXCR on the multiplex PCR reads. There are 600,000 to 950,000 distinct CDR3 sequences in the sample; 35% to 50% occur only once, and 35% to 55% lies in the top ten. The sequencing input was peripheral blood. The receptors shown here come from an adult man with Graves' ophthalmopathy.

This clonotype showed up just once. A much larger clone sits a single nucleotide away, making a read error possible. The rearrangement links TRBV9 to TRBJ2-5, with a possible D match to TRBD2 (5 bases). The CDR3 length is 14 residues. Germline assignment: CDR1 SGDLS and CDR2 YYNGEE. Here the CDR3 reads CASSATRIVTTRYF. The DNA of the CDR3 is TGTGCCAGCAGCGCCACTAGGATTGTAACGACCCGGTACTTC.

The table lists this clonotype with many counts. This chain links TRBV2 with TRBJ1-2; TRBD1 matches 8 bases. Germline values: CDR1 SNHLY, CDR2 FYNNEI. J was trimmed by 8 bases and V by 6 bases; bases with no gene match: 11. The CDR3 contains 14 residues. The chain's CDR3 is CASRTGQGGEGYTF. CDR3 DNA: TGTGCCAGCAGGACAGGACAGGGAGGCGAGGGCTACACCTTC.

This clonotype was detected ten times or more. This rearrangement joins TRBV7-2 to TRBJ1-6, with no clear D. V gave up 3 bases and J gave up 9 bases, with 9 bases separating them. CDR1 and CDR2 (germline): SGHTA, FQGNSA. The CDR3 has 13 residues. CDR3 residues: CASSLSQFSPLHF. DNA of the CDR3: TGTGCCAGCAGCTTGTCACAGTTTTCACCCCTCCACTTT.